Shown below are 27 T cell receptor beta chains from a single sample sequenced in a study of cytomegalovirus exposure and HLA in healthy donors. This table comes from immunoSEQ multiplex PCR, and its TCRdb copy is limited to in-frame clones, with some not included. The sample has 120,000 or so clones; approximately 87% are singletons. The material sequenced was PBMCs. All receptors derive from a woman aged 25 to 45 in good health and CMV-seronegative.

The chain has TRBV14 and TRBJ1-2, with TRBD1 identical over 11 bases. Trimming cost V 3 bases and J 7 bases; bases outside gene matches: 7. There are 15 residues in the CDR3. Germline V gives CDR1 SGHDN, CDR2 FVKESK. The CDR3 protein is CASSQDWTGGSGYTF. The CDR3 region has the DNA TGTGCCAGCAGCCAGGATTGGACAGGGGGCAGTGGCTACACCTTC.

This clone was detected a few times. V usage is TRBV13 and J usage is TRBJ1-1; D is perhaps TRBD1 (6 bases). The ends were cut back, 2 bases at V and 1 base at J, with 11 bases in the middle. This CDR3 is built from 15 residues. Germline CDR1 is PRHDT and CDR2 is FYEKMQ (reference sequence). CDR3 loop: CASSLRDRTNTEAFF. CDR3 bases: TGTGCCAGCAGCTTACGAGACAGGACGAACACTGAAGCTTTCTTT. Drawing the rest from reference TRBV13 and TRBJ1-1, the complete variable domain is AAGVIQSPRHLIKEKRETATLKCYPIPRHDTVYWYQQGPGQDPQFLISFYEKMQSDKGSIPDRFSAQQFSDYHSELNMSSLELGDSALYFCASSLRDRTNTEAFFGQGTRLTVV.

This clone has just one count. V gene TRBV7-9 combines with J gene TRBJ2-7; D ambiguous. The CDR3 length is 16 residues. Germline values: CDR1 SEHNR, CDR2 FQNEAQ (reference sequence). V shed 1 base and J shed 2 bases, with 15 bases lying between them. The CDR3 region has the DNA TGTGCCAGCAGCTTAGGACGGATTAGTGGGCCCTACGAGCAGTACTTC. It is translated as CASSLGRISGPYEQYF.

This CDR3 reads CASSQGHDSYEQYF. Written as DNA, the CDR3 is TGCGCCAGCAGCCAAGGCCACGACAGCTACGAGCAGTACTTC. The V call is TRBV4-3, the J call TRBJ2-7; tentative D call: TRBD1 (5 bases). Trimming removed 1 base from V and 3 bases from J, with 10 bases in between. This CDR3 is built from 14 residues. Germline-derived CDR1 and CDR2 are LGHNA and YSLEER.

This chain joins TRBV6-1 and TRBJ1-1; the match to TRBD1 covers 7 bases. The germline V gene has CDR1 MNHNS and CDR2 SASEGT. Unmatched junction bases numbered 6, after V lost 6 bases and J lost 2 bases. There are 14 residues in the CDR3. The CDR3 spells CASSAGQPNTEAFF. CDR3 nucleotides: TGTGCCAGCAGCGCGGGACAGCCAAACACTGAAGCTTTCTTT.

This clone has a single count. The genes are TRBV6-5 and TRBJ2-5, with D possibly being TRBD2 (7 bases). Trimming shortened V by 2 bases and J by 5 bases, and 18 bases separated the two germline ends. This CDR3 spans 16 amino acids. Germline V gene sequence: CDR1 MNHEY, CDR2 SVGAGI. CDR3 residues: CASSYHRGGASETQYF. CDR3 sequence (DNA): TGTGCCAGCAGTTACCACAGAGGGGGGGCGAGCGAGACCCAGTACTTC.

This clone has just a few counts. CDR3 amino acids: CASSRRGRNQPQHF. CDR3 DNA sequence: TGTGCCAGTAGTAGACGGGGTCGCAATCAGCCCCAGCATTTT. The chain uses TRBV19 and TRBJ1-5, with no clear D. V dropped 4 bases and J dropped 2 bases, with 9 bases sitting between them. The germline gives CDR1 LNHDA, CDR2 SQIVND (reference sequence). The CDR3 runs to 14 residues. The full variable domain, completed using reference TRBV19 and TRBJ1-5, is DGGITQSPKYLFRKEGQNVTLSCEQNLNHDAMYWYRQDPGQGLRLIYYSQIVNDFQKGDIAEGYSVSREKKESFPLTVTSAQKNPTAFYLCASSRRGRNQPQHFGDGTRLSIL.

This clone is a singleton in its sample. The J gene is TRBJ1-1, the V gene TRBV5-1; D ambiguous. The CDR3 runs to 15 residues. V lost 2 bases to trimming and J lost 0 bases, with 11 bases between them. Looked up from germline, CDR1 is SGHRS and CDR2 is YFSETQ. CDR3 in DNA: TGCGCCAGCAGCTTAACCGTTGACATGAACACTGAAGCTTTCTTT. It is translated as CASSLTVDMNTEAFF.

The chain carries TRBV6-6 and TRBJ1-1; 9 positions match TRBD1. The trim removed 4 bases at V and 4 bases at J, leaving 4 bases unmatched. CDR1 is MNHNY, CDR2 SVGAGI, per germline (reference sequence). The CDR3 loop spans 14 amino acids. The CDR3 bases are TGTGCCAGCAGTTCACAGGGGGCGACCACTGAAGCTTTCTTT. As protein: CASSSQGATTEAFF.

The chain carries TRBV27 and TRBJ1-1; D uncertain. There are 16 residues in the CDR3. Germline V lookup: CDR1 MNHEY, CDR2 SMNVEV (reference sequence). V lost 1 base and J lost 1, with 13 bases in between. As DNA, the CDR3 is TGTGCCAGCAGTTTATTTTCGAGAGGAACGAACACTGAAGCTTTCTTT. Amino acids: CASSLFSRGTNTEAFF.

This chain uses TRBV19 with TRBJ1-5; 10 bases are shared with TRBD1. The CDR3 length is 14 residues. CDR1 LNHDA and CDR2 SQIVND come from the germline V gene (reference sequence). V was clipped by 7 bases and J by 15 bases; unmatched bases: 15. The CDR3 sequence is CASTARTGGPQGHF. Here the CDR3 DNA reads TGTGCCAGTACTGCTAGGACAGGGGGACCTCAGGGGCATTTT.

The V and J genes are TRBV18 and TRBJ2-7; 8 bases match TRBD1. The CDR3 runs to 12 residues. Germline-derived CDR1 and CDR2 are KGHSH and LQKENI. The trim removed 3 bases at V and 12 bases at J, leaving 7 bases unmatched. The CDR3 DNA reads as TGTGCCAGCTCACCGGACAGGGCGACGTGGTACTTC. As protein: CASSPDRATWYF.

The V call is TRBV10-3, the J call TRBJ2-5; TRBD2 agrees at 9 bases. The J segment lost 3 bases and the V segment lost 4 bases, leaving 3 bases of the junction unmatched. The CDR3 runs 14 residues. Germline values: CDR1 ENHRY, CDR2 SYGVKD. This CDR3 reads CAISVAGVKETQYF. The CDR3 nucleotides read TGTGCCATCAGTGTAGCGGGGGTGAAAGAGACCCAGTACTTC.

CDR3 region: CASSTTGGPDTEAFF. CDR3 DNA sequence: TGTGCCAGCAGTACTACAGGGGGCCCGGACACTGAAGCTTTCTTT. This chain uses TRBV9 with TRBJ1-1; 9 bases are a match to TRBD1. In germline, CDR1 is SGDLS, CDR2 YYNGEE. V shed 5 bases, J shed 3 bases, and the junction held 8 bases outside the gene matches. CDR3 length: 15 residues.

The genes are TRBV4-1 and TRBJ1-5; D may be TRBD1 (5 bases). Per germline, CDR1 MGHRA and CDR2 YSYEKL. Trimming pared 1 base from V and 7 bases from J, leaving 17 bases between. CDR3 length equals 16 residues. The CDR3 region is CASSQVQGSTGQPQHF. CDR3 sequence (DNA): TGCGCCAGCAGCCAAGTGCAGGGCAGCACCGGCCAGCCCCAGCATTTT.

The chain combines TRBV6-6 with TRBJ2-7, with 7 bases that match TRBD2. V lost 5 bases, J lost 0 bases, and 4 bases stayed unmatched. The CDR3 runs 14 residues. In germline, CDR1 is MNHNY, CDR2 SVGAGI (reference sequence). The CDR3 region has the DNA TGTGCCAGCAGTCAGCGGGGAGGCTCCTACGAGCAGTACTTC. This codes for CASSQRGGSYEQYF.

The chain combines TRBV4-3 with TRBJ2-7; 9 bases match TRBD1. J gave up 5 bases and V 0 bases, and 5 bases lay outside the gene matches. Germline V lookup: CDR1 LGHNA, CDR2 YSLEER. CDR3 length equals 15 residues. In DNA, the CDR3 is TGCGCCAGCAGCCAAGATCGGGGACAGGGCCACGAGCAGTACTTC. Amino acids: CASSQDRGQGHEQYF.

This chain links TRBV19 with TRBJ1-6; D remains unclear. Trimming cost V 5 bases and J 0 bases, with 5 bases left between them. This CDR3 is 14 amino acids long. Per germline, CDR1 LNHDA and CDR2 SQIVND (reference sequence). The CDR3 bases are TGTGCCAGTAGTCCCGTCTCCTATAATTCACCCCTCCACTTT. Amino acids: CASSPVSYNSPLHF.

The chain joins TRBV5-1 to TRBJ2-5; 8 bases are a match to TRBD2. Germline CDR1 SGHRS, CDR2 YFSETQ. The junction had 7 bases not matched to a gene; V was cut back by 0 bases and J by 6 bases. The CDR3 totals 15 residues. CDR3 bases: TGCGCCAGCAGCTTGGAGGCTAGCGGGCGGAAGACCCAGTACTTC. It specifies CASSLEASGRKTQYF.

The V gene is TRBV10-2, the J gene TRBJ1-2, with a possible D match to TRBD1 (6 bases). The V end was cut by 4 bases, the J end by 5 bases, with 8 bases between. The germline V gene has CDR1 WSHSY and CDR2 SAAADI. The CDR3 has 12 residues. CDR3 DNA: TGCGCCAGCAGTGTACAGGGTTATGGCTACACCTTC. Translated: CASSVQGYGYTF.

This CDR3 is CASNRRGDGNQPQHF. The CDR3 bases are TGTGCCAGCAACCGGCGGGGTGACGGCAATCAGCCCCAGCATTTT. The gene calls are TRBV9 and TRBJ1-5; D is uncertain. Trimming left V 6 bases short and J 2 bases short, with 15 bases between. The CDR3 is 15 residues long. Germline loops: CDR1 SGDLS, CDR2 YYNGEE.

The chain is built from TRBV7-7 and TRBJ2-1; 9 bases map to TRBD2. V shed 2 bases, J shed 4 bases, and the junction held 15 bases outside the gene matches. CDR1 and CDR2 from the germline V gene are SSHAT and FNYEAQ (reference sequence). This CDR3 has 19 amino acids. This CDR3 reads CASSLYLPGVAGDYNEQFF. The CDR3 DNA sequence: TGTGCCAGCAGCTTATATTTGCCGGGGGTAGCGGGAGATTACAATGAGCAGTTCTTC.

This chain links TRBV6-5 with TRBJ1-5; D not resolved. This CDR3 contains 14 residues. CDR1 and CDR2 from the germline V gene are MNHEY and SVGAGI. V was pared by 2 bases and J by 4 bases, with 9 bases between. DNA for the CDR3: TGTGCCAGCAGTTACGTGGACTCGAATCAGCCCCAGCATTTT. Encoded protein: CASSYVDSNQPQHF.

This chain connects TRBV7-2 to TRBJ2-7; TRBD1 aligns across 9 bases. CDR1 SGHTA and CDR2 FQGNSA come from the germline V gene. J was trimmed by 6 bases and V by 5 bases; bases with no gene match: 5. The CDR3 spans 13 residues. CDR3 sequence reads: CASSRDRVGEQYF. The CDR3 nucleotides are TGTGCCAGCAGCAGGGACAGGGTCGGCGAGCAGTACTTC.

This chain joins TRBV5-1 and TRBJ1-3; D uncertain. The CDR3 runs to 15 residues. With 2 bases removed from V and 0 bases from J, the gap between germline ends came to 9 bases. Germline CDR1 and CDR2: SGHRS and YFSETQ. CDR3 sequence (DNA): TGCGCCAGCAGCTTAAGCGCTCTCTCTGGAAACACCATATATTTT. Protein product: CASSLSALSGNTIYF.

The sample holds a few counts of this clone. V and J are TRBV6-5 and TRBJ1-1; no definite D call. Trimming took off 5 bases at V and 4 bases at J, with 11 bases between the two ends. Germline V lookup: CDR1 MNHEY, CDR2 SVGAGI. The CDR3 has 13 residues. CDR3 DNA sequence: TGTGCCAGCAGTATGAGACACATCACTGAAGCTTTCTTT. Protein sequence: CASSMRHITEAFF.

The J gene is TRBJ2-5, the V gene TRBV5-1; no reliable D call. The V end was cut by 4 bases, the J end by 1 base, with 8 bases between. This CDR3 is built from 13 residues. CDR1 is SGHRS and CDR2 is YFSETQ in the germline V gene. CDR3: CASSRSFQETQYF. The DNA of the CDR3 is TGCGCCAGCAGCAGGAGTTTCCAAGAGACCCAGTACTTC.